The 30 T cell receptor beta chains listed next were all sequenced from one sample in a study of blood T cell repertoires in COVID-19 (dated by TCRdb to 2020 to 2021). Libraries were made using the immunoSEQ multiplex PCR assay. TCRdb carries this immuneACCESS record with in-frame sequences only. Its versions omit some clonotypes, under half of them owing to an unresolved V gene in the studies checked, with the rest unexplained. This sample is represented by about 230,000 clones; about four fifths of them were singletons. Together, the top ten hold roughly 9.4% of the sample. The sample consisted of peripheral blood. Source of these receptors: a man aged 40-55 years with active or convalescent COVID-19.

The chain uses TRBV5-1 and TRBJ2-3; a possible D gene is TRBD1 (7 bases). Germline V lookup: CDR1 SGHRS, CDR2 YFSETQ. Trimming took 4 bases from V and 4 from J, leaving 16 bases between them. The CDR3 covers 15 residues. The CDR3 nucleotides read TGCGCCAGCAGCCGACAGGGACTCTCCGCAGATACGCAGTATTTT. This codes for CASSRQGLSADTQYF.

This chain links TRBV15 with TRBJ2-7, with 8 bases matching TRBD2. Trimming took 4 bases from V and 2 from J; bases not matched to a gene: 7. CDR1 LNHNV and CDR2 YYDKDF come from the germline V gene (reference sequence). The CDR3 is made up of 15 amino acids. CDR3 loop: CATSNSRLATYEQYF. The CDR3 bases are TGTGCCACCAGCAACTCCCGACTAGCGACCTACGAGCAGTACTTC. The full variable domain, rest sourced from reference TRBV15 and TRBJ2-7, is DAMVIQNPRYQVTQFGKPVTLSCSQTLNHNVMYWYQQKSSQAPKLLFHYYDKDFNNEADTPDNFQSRRPNTSFCFLDIRSPGLGDTAMYLCATSNSRLATYEQYFGPGTRLTVT.

The chain carries TRBV3-1 (or the pseudogene TRBV3-2) and TRBJ1-2; 9 nucleotides line up with TRBD1. V lost 2 bases to trimming and J lost 6 bases; unmatched junction nucleotides: 4. The CDR3 is made up of 14 amino acids. Per the germline V gene, CDR1 is LGHDT and CDR2 is YNNKEL (reference sequence). The CDR3 loop is CASSQTDRGNGYTF. In nucleotides, the CDR3 is TGTGCCAGCAGCCAAACGGACAGGGGAAATGGCTACACCTTC.

This rearrangement joins TRBV27 to TRBJ1-2, with TRBD1 matching over 8 bases. Looked up from germline, CDR1 is MNHEY and CDR2 is SMNVEV (reference sequence). With V trimmed by 0 bases and J by 5 bases, 8 bases remained unmatched. The CDR3 loop spans 16 amino acids. CDR3 in amino acids: CASSLSSAQGGYGYTF. The CDR3 nucleotides read TGTGCCAGCAGTTTATCGAGCGCACAGGGGGGATATGGCTACACCTTC.

V gene TRBV7-2 combines with J gene TRBJ1-2; D might be TRBD1 (5 bases). Trimming pared 5 bases from V and 4 bases from J, leaving 20 bases between. The V gene's germline CDR1 is SGHTA and CDR2 FQGNSA. The CDR3 is 16 residues long. The CDR3 region is CASSPKPGSEGYGYTF. CDR3 nucleotides: TGTGCCAGCAGCCCAAAACCAGGGTCGGAAGGCTATGGCTACACCTTC. Supplemented by reference TRBV7-2 and TRBJ1-2, the full variable domain reads GAGVSQSPSNKVTEKGKDVELRCDPISGHTALYWYRQSLGQGLEFLIYFQGNSAPDKSGLPSDRFSAERTGGSVSTLTIQRTQQEDSAVYLCASSPKPGSEGYGYTFGSGTRLTVV.

The chain recombines TRBV30 with TRBJ2-1; 10 positions agree with TRBD2. There are 14 residues in the CDR3. V trimming: 2 bases; J trimming: 10 bases; junction bases outside the gene matches: 8. Germline V gene sequence: CDR1 GTSNPN, CDR2 SVGIG (reference sequence). The CDR3 DNA is TGTGCCTGGAGTAGTAGCGGGGGGTCGAGGGAGCAGTTCTTC. Protein product: CAWSSSGGSREQFF.

This clone was seen a single time. V is TRBV11-3 and J is TRBJ2-1, with 8 bases identical to TRBD2. The V gene's germline CDR1 is SGHNT and CDR2 YENEEA. After removal of 1 base from V and 6 bases from J, the junction contained 8 bases not matched to a gene. The CDR3 covers 16 residues. The CDR3 region is CASSLGPGGGFNEQFF. The CDR3 coding sequence is TGTGCCAGCAGCTTAGGGCCCGGGGGGGGATTCAATGAGCAGTTCTTC.

The chain joins TRBV6-2 or TRBV6-3 to TRBJ2-6; D may be TRBD1 (5 bases). This CDR3 region has 15 residues. Germline V lookup: CDR1 MNHEY, CDR2 SVGEGT. Trimming cost V 2 bases and J 1 base, with 6 bases left between them. The CDR3 region has the DNA TGTGCCAGCAGTTACAGGGGATCTGGGGCCAACGTCCTGACTTTC. Residues: CASSYRGSGANVLTF.

V and J are TRBV5-1 and TRBJ1-1; 9 bases match TRBD1. With 2 bases clipped from V and 4 bases from J, the junction kept 6 bases outside the gene matches. The CDR3 is 15 residues long. Germline V gives CDR1 SGHRS, CDR2 YFSETQ. In DNA, the CDR3 is TGCGCCAGCAGCTTTAGGACAGGGGAGGGCACTGAAGCTTTCTTT. Translation: CASSFRTGEGTEAFF.

This clone is a singleton in its sample. The chain carries TRBV19 and TRBJ2-2, with 11 bases identical to TRBD1. The trim removed 9 bases at V and 9 bases at J, leaving 9 bases unmatched. The CDR3 is made up of 14 amino acids. Looked up from germline, CDR1 is LNHDA and CDR2 is SQIVND (reference sequence). The CDR3, as DNA: TGTGCCAGCGGATCGGGACAGGGGGTCCGGGAGCTGTTTTTT. Its translation: CASGSGQGVRELFF.

This clone occurred a few times. The chain couples TRBV5-4 to TRBJ2-2, with D perhaps TRBD2 (6 bases). The CDR3 sequence is 16 residues long. Germline CDR1 and CDR2: SGHNT and YYREEE (reference sequence). V lost 0 bases and J lost 2, with 11 bases in between. Here the CDR3 reads CASSLARGGNTGELFF. CDR3 sequence (DNA): TGTGCCAGCAGCTTGGCGCGGGGAGGAAACACCGGGGAGCTGTTTTTT.

Written as DNA, the CDR3 is TGTGCCTGGAGAGGGGCAAACACCGGGGAGCTGTTTTTT. Protein product: CAWRGANTGELFF. V and J are TRBV30 and TRBJ2-2; maybe TRBD1 (5 bases). CDR1 and CDR2 from the germline V gene are GTSNPN and SVGIG (reference sequence). There are 13 residues in the CDR3. V was cut by 3 bases and J by 2 bases, with 7 bases left in between.

The chain uses TRBV6-4 and TRBJ2-3; 9 positions agree with TRBD2. J was trimmed by 5 bases and V by 6 bases; bases with no gene match: 3. Per the germline V gene, CDR1 is MRHNA and CDR2 is SNTAGT. The CDR3 is 13 residues long. This CDR3 is CASSRAGGDTQYF. DNA for the CDR3: TGTGCCAGCAGCCGAGCGGGGGGAGATACGCAGTATTTT.

In this sample, this clone turned up a few times. The J gene is TRBJ1-1, the V gene TRBV5-1; possible D gene TRBD1, 6 bases. CDR1 is SGHRS and CDR2 is YFSETQ in the germline V gene. Trimming shortened V by 4 bases and J by 2 bases, and 18 bases separated the two germline ends. The length of the CDR3 is 16 residues. The CDR3 is CASSPHETGINTEAFF. Here the CDR3 DNA reads TGCGCCAGCAGCCCCCATGAAACAGGGATAAACACTGAAGCTTTCTTT.

The chain couples TRBV18 to TRBJ1-1; D is unresolved. V was shortened by 0 bases and J by 0 bases, with 8 bases between the two germline ends. The CDR3 is made up of 15 amino acids. Germline V gene lookup returns CDR1 KGHSH and CDR2 LQKENI. CDR3 region: CASSPPAGVNTEAFF. The CDR3 region has the DNA TGTGCCAGCTCACCACCGGCGGGAGTGAACACTGAAGCTTTCTTT.

V and J are TRBV27 and TRBJ1-3, with D tentatively TRBD1 (6 bases). Germline lookup yields CDR1 MNHEY and CDR2 SMNVEV (reference sequence). CDR3 length: 14 amino acids. V shed 2 bases and J shed 5 bases, with 10 bases lying between them. CDR3 protein: CASSLRGGRNTIYF. CDR3 DNA sequence: TGTGCCAGCAGTTTAAGAGGGGGTAGAAACACCATATATTTT.

The chain has TRBV9 and TRBJ1-6; D is unresolved. Germline V gene data show CDR1 as SGDLS and CDR2 as YYNGEE. This CDR3 spans 19 amino acids. V lost 1 base and J 0 bases, leaving 17 bases between the germline ends. Here the CDR3 reads CASSVSSGGLSSYNSPLHF. CDR3 coding DNA: TGTGCCAGCAGCGTATCCTCGGGTGGCTTAAGCTCCTATAATTCACCCCTCCACTTT. The whole variable domain, remainder taken from reference TRBV9 and TRBJ1-6, is DSGVTQTPKHLITATGQRVTLRCSPRSGDLSVYWYQQSLDQGLQFLIQYYNGEERAKGNILERFSAQQFPDLHSELNLSSLELGDSALYFCASSVSSGGLSSYNSPLHFGNGTRLTVT.

The chain links TRBV9 to TRBJ2-7, with 8 bases lining up with TRBD1. Germline V gene sequence: CDR1 SGDLS, CDR2 YYNGEE. This CDR3 comprises 14 residues. V lost 0 bases to trimming and J lost 8 bases; unmatched junction nucleotides: 7. The CDR3 DNA sequence: TGTGCCAGCAGCGTAGGGGAGACAGGGGTTAAGCAGTACTTC. Its protein product is CASSVGETGVKQYF.

The rearrangement uses TRBV10-3 and TRBJ2-7, with 12 bases identical to TRBD1. Trimming removed 2 bases from V and 3 bases from J; junction bases left unmatched: 5. The CDR3 contains 16 residues. Germline loops: CDR1 ENHRY, CDR2 SYGVKD. CDR3 sequence (DNA): TGTGCCATCAGTGAGAGAGGGACAGGGGGCGGCTACGAGCAGTACTTC. It is translated as CAISERGTGGGYEQYF.

For the CDR3, the DNA is TGTGCCAGCAGCGTCGACAGGGGCCCTAATCAGCCCCAGCATTTT. This encodes CASSVDRGPNQPQHF. This chain uses TRBV7-2 with TRBJ1-5; the match to TRBD1 covers 8 bases. The ends lost 5 bases at V and 4 bases at J; junction bases unmatched: 7. The CDR3 loop spans 15 amino acids. The V gene's germline CDR1 is SGHTA and CDR2 FQGNSA.

The rearrangement joins TRBV11-3 to TRBJ1-1; unclear D gene. The CDR3 is 13 amino acids. V lost 0 bases and J lost 10, with 12 bases in between. Germline values: CDR1 SGHNT, CDR2 YENEEA. The CDR3 is CASSLDHGLAAFF. In DNA form, the CDR3 reads TGTGCCAGCAGCTTAGATCATGGGTTAGCAGCTTTCTTT.

V usage is TRBV9 and J usage is TRBJ1-5; D is uncertain. V was cut by 4 bases and J by 7 bases, with 15 bases left in between. Germline CDR1 is SGDLS and CDR2 is YYNGEE. The CDR3 runs to 14 residues. CDR3 nucleotide sequence: TGTGCCAGCAGCTCAGAGGGATCAGAGCAGCCCCAGCATTTT. Translating gives CASSSEGSEQPQHF. Based on the CDR3 plus reference TRBV9 and TRBJ1-5, the full variable domain is DSGVTQTPKHLITATGQRVTLRCSPRSGDLSVYWYQQSLDQGLQFLIQYYNGEERAKGNILERFSAQQFPDLHSELNLSSLELGDSALYFCASSSEGSEQPQHFGDGTRLSIL.

The chain has TRBV7-8 and TRBJ2-1; D possibly corresponds to TRBD2 (5 bases). Between the trimmed V and J ends, which lost 1 base and 6 bases, there was a span of 10 bases. The V gene's germline CDR1 is SGHVS and CDR2 FQNEAQ. This CDR3 contains 14 residues. The CDR3, as DNA: TGTGCCAGCAGCTTAGGTGCGGGTTTCAATGAGCAGTTCTTC. It codes for CASSLGAGFNEQFF.

Here the CDR3 reads CASSLDQGAGNYGYTF. CDR3 in DNA: TGTGCCAGCAGTTTGGACCAGGGGGCGGGGAACTATGGCTACACCTTC. The J gene is TRBJ1-2, the V gene TRBV27, with 8 positions matching TRBD1. Germline CDR1 is MNHEY and CDR2 is SMNVEV (reference sequence). V trimming: 3 bases; J trimming: 2 bases; junction bases outside the gene matches: 8. The CDR3 totals 16 residues.

This clone was recorded a few times. CDR3 sequence (DNA): TGTGCCAGCGGAGGGACAGCCAACTATGGCTACACCTTC. As protein: CASGGTANYGYTF. V and J are TRBV6-6 and TRBJ1-2; 7 bases fit TRBD1. The CDR3 has 13 amino acids. With V trimmed by 8 bases and J by 2 bases, 5 bases remained unmatched. Germline-derived CDR1 and CDR2 are MNHNY and SVGAGI (reference sequence).

The chain links TRBV19 to TRBJ1-2; TRBD1 might be the D (5 bases). Germline values: CDR1 LNHDA, CDR2 SQIVND (reference sequence). Trimming took off 5 bases at V and 1 base at J, with 17 bases between the two ends. The CDR3 is 16 residues long. In DNA form, the CDR3 reads TGTGCCAGTAGTGGCACCGGGACTGGAATTAACTATGGCTACACCTTC. It is translated as CASSGTGTGINYGYTF. Using reference TRBV19 and TRBJ1-2 for the parts outside the CDR3, the full variable domain is DGGITQSPKYLFRKEGQNVTLSCEQNLNHDAMYWYRQDPGQGLRLIYYSQIVNDFQKGDIAEGYSVSREKKESFPLTVTSAQKNPTAFYLCASSGTGTGINYGYTFGSGTRLTVV.

This clone showed up just a few times. The CDR3 protein is CASSIRGAQETQYF. The CDR3 nucleotides are TGTGCCAGTAGTATACGTGGGGCTCAAGAGACCCAGTACTTC. The chain links TRBV19 to TRBJ2-5; tentative D call: TRBD1 (5 bases). V was clipped by 2 bases and J by 2 bases, with 9 bases between them. Germline CDR1 LNHDA, CDR2 SQIVND (reference sequence). The CDR3 extends over 14 amino acids.

This clone was counted only a few times. The rearrangement links TRBV5-1 to TRBJ1-6, with D unclear. The CDR3 is made up of 13 amino acids. CDR1 is SGHRS, CDR2 YFSETQ, per germline. The V end was cut by 0 bases, the J end by 8 bases, with 6 bases between. This chain's CDR3 is CASSLAADSPLHF. The CDR3 nucleotides read TGCGCCAGCAGCTTGGCCGCGGATTCACCCCTCCACTTT.

This clone was picked up one time. The V call is TRBV6-5, the J call TRBJ2-7, with TRBD1 matching 10 bases. CDR3 length equals 15 residues. Looked up from germline, CDR1 is MNHEY and CDR2 is SVGAGI. V was pared by 0 bases and J by 6 bases, with 5 bases of the junction left unmatched. CDR3 amino acids: CASSYSGTGVSEQYF. CDR3 sequence (DNA): TGTGCCAGCAGTTACTCCGGGACAGGGGTAAGCGAGCAGTACTTC.

The chain recombines TRBV5-4 with TRBJ2-1; 13 bases map to TRBD2. The junction had 5 bases not matched to a gene; V was cut back by 0 bases and J by 2 bases. CDR1 and CDR2 (germline): SGHNT, YYREEE (reference sequence). This CDR3 comprises 18 residues. The CDR3 nucleotides read TGTGCCAGCAGCTTGGGACTAGCGGGAGGTAAGGCCTACAATGAGCAGTTCTTC. It is translated as CASSLGLAGGKAYNEQFF.